This T cell receptor (beta chain) was recorded in a study of T cells in Graves' hyperthyroidism and ophthalmopathy. The source material, RNA transcripts, was used to amplify TCR beta CDR3 regions. In the first-round RT-PCR of the TCR CDR3, the HTBI primer set was used. MiXCR, applied by TCRdb to the multiplex PCR reads, yields one record per CDR3 protein. This sample has a few hundred thousand distinct CDR3 sequences; around a sixth occur once, and the top ten carry less than 45%. This clonotype came up many times. The CDR3 covers 14 residues. Per the germline V gene, CDR1 is SGHRS and CDR2 is YFSETQ. V lost 3 bases and J lost 4, with 14 bases in between.

This sequence joins TRBV5-1 and TRBJ2-7; possibly TRBD2 for D (5 bases). This TCR was sampled from a man aged 18 to 30 with Graves' ophthalmopathy. Sample: blood. This chain's CDR3 is CASSWELRGYEQYF. The DNA for the CDR3 is TGCGCCAGCAGCTGGGAATTACGGGGATACGAGCAGTACTTC.